This T cell receptor beta chain appears in the sequencing data of a study of cytomegalovirus exposure and HLA in healthy donors. Details on this clone: Its antigen remains unknown.

Use of 60 Vbeta and 13 Jbeta primers characterized the PCR. Only in-frame clones appear in the TCRdb table, and some are missing; sequencing was by immunoSEQ multiplex PCR. The data hold approximately 190,000 clones, with roughly 87% observed a single time. Study-wide points: CMV serostatus alone was available as immune exposure information. Later analysis showed most CMV-associated TCR beta chains appearing HLA-restricted. An analysis done earlier found most TCR beta V segments productive about 87% or about 30% of the time.

The length of the CDR3 is 17 residues. CDR1 and CDR2 from the germline V gene are SNHLY and FYNNEI. V lost 5 bases and J lost 2, with 19 bases in between. The V call is TRBV2, the J call TRBJ2-4, with a weak D call TRBD1 (5 bases). The source material was PBMCs. This clonotype was obtained from a boy under 10 years old in good health and CMV-seronegative. The CDR3 DNA follows: TGTGCCAGCAGTCTATCTATCCTGGACACAACCAAAAACATTCAGTACTTC. It translates to CASSLSILDTTKNIQYF.